The 11 T cell receptor beta chains below were found in one sample sequenced in a study of T-cell reconstitution after alpha-beta-depleted transplantation in children (dated by TCRdb to 2016 to 2018). The library was made by PCR. The run used an Illumina HiSeq 2500. To normalize quantification of the TCRbeta repertoire, the TCR libraries were built with molecular barcoding that relied on unique molecular identifiers. The raw public reads went through TCRdb reprocessing: fastp at Q25, MiXCR clone calling, in-frame beta chains kept. Entries are consolidated by CDR3 protein sequence, retaining the most common genes and DNA. For this sample the table gives about a million distinct CDR3 sequences, of which about 29% were detected only once. The top ten clones comprise over 25% of the sample. Explained via the paper, the treatment or condition label denotes: allogeneic hematopoietic cell transplantation with graft depleted of TCRalphabeta T cells and CD19 B cells.

Specimen: PBMCs, mostly from graft donor cells, collected 360 days after TCRalphabeta/CD19-depleted stem cell transplant. All receptors derive from a boy under three years old who had a stem cell transplant for SCID, so the T cells may come from the graft donor.

The V call is TRBV5-6, the J call TRBJ2-3; TRBD1 matches at 9 bases. This CDR3 is 16 amino acids long. Germline CDR1 reads SGHDT; CDR2 reads YYEEEE. The V and J ends lost 3 bases and 4 bases, in that order; junction bases with no gene match: 9. The CDR3 reads CASSSDPGQGPDTQYF. The CDR3 DNA reads as TGTGCCAGCAGCTCGGATCCGGGACAGGGACCAGATACGCAGTATTTT.

V gene TRBV11-2 combines with J gene TRBJ2-3; 9 nucleotides agree with TRBD2. CDR1 and CDR2 from the germline V gene are SGHAT and FQNNGV. Losses at the gene ends were 2 bases for V and 2 bases for J; bases not matched to a gene: 8. This CDR3 comprises 17 residues. Here the CDR3 DNA reads TGTGCCAGCAGCTTAAATCCGACTAGCGGATTCACAGATACGCAGTATTTT. Protein: CASSLNPTSGFTDTQYF.

The chain recombines TRBV20-1 with TRBJ2-5, with 9 bases lining up with TRBD2. Germline CDR1 reads DFQATT; CDR2 reads SNEGSKA (reference sequence). This CDR3 is built from 16 residues. J lost 4 bases, V lost 4 bases, and 13 bases had no gene match. The CDR3 region is CSANTRAGGPPETQYF. The CDR3 nucleotides read TGCAGTGCTAATACAAGGGCGGGGGGGCCCCCAGAGACCCAGTACTTC.

The chain carries TRBV9 and TRBJ1-4; TRBD1 agrees at 7 bases. The CDR3 has 15 amino acids. In germline, CDR1 is SGDLS, CDR2 YYNGEE. The J segment lost 4 bases and the V segment lost 6 bases, leaving 9 bases of the junction unmatched. The CDR3 spells CASTLSGTVNEKLFF. CDR3 DNA: TGTGCCAGCACCTTATCCGGGACAGTTAATGAAAAACTGTTTTTT.

This clonotype was observed a few times. The rearrangement links TRBV27 to TRBJ1-6; 7 bases are shared with TRBD1. This CDR3 is built from 14 residues. The germline V gene encodes CDR1 MNHEY and CDR2 SMNVEV (reference sequence). J gave up 9 bases and V 6 bases, and 8 bases lay outside the gene matches. The CDR3 DNA follows: TGTGCCAGCAGAACCGGGACAGAGATTTCACCCCTCCACTTT. Its protein product is CASRTGTEISPLHF.

This clonotype was counted only a few times. The chain has TRBV20-1 and TRBJ1-1; D is uncertain. The CDR3 has 12 residues. Germline CDR1 reads DFQATT; CDR2 reads SNEGSKA (reference sequence). Deletions cut 1 base from V and 3 bases from J, with 6 bases between. CDR3 DNA: TGCAGTGCTAGAGTTTGGGACACTGAAGCTTTCTTT. Protein: CSARVWDTEAFF.

This clonotype was detected a few times. This chain joins TRBV5-1 and TRBJ2-1, with TRBD1 matching 7 bases. The CDR3 sequence is 13 residues long. V was clipped by 4 bases and J by 5 bases; unmatched bases: 3. CDR1 and CDR2 (germline): SGHRS, YFSETQ. The CDR3 protein is CASSVGTDNEQFF. CDR3 bases: TGCGCCAGCAGCGTTGGGACAGACAATGAGCAGTTCTTC.

This clonotype was counted between two and nine times. V gene TRBV4-3 combines with J gene TRBJ2-2, with 8 nucleotides matching TRBD1. J lost 4 bases, V lost 4 bases, and 5 bases had no gene match. Germline CDR1 and CDR2: LGHNA and YSLEER. This CDR3 spans 15 amino acids. The DNA for the CDR3 is TGCGCCAGCAGCCCGACAGGGGTGCCCACCGGGGAGCTGTTTTTT. It encodes CASSPTGVPTGELFF.

The rearrangement joins TRBV5-6 to TRBJ2-3; no firm D call. The germline gives CDR1 SGHDT, CDR2 YYEEEE. V was cut by 1 base and J by 0 bases, with 21 bases left in between. The CDR3 consists of 19 residues. The CDR3 nucleotides read TGTGCCAGCAGCTTGAGTGCAGCCTCCACTTATTTTAGCACAGATACGCAGTATTTT. The encoded protein is CASSLSAASTYFSTDTQYF.

This clonotype was detected only a few times. The chain is built from TRBV20-1 and TRBJ2-7, with D perhaps matching TRBD1 (6 bases). V lost 0 bases and J lost 4, with 10 bases in between. The CDR3 totals 13 residues. Germline CDR1 reads DFQATT; CDR2 reads SNEGSKA (reference sequence). The CDR3 loop is CSARDGTPYEQYF. CDR3 nucleotide sequence: TGCAGTGCTAGAGATGGGACACCGTACGAGCAGTACTTC.

This chain joins TRBV24-1 and TRBJ2-5; D is unclear. CDR1 KGHDR and CDR2 SFDVKD come from the germline V gene. V was pared by 5 bases and J by 5 bases, with 11 bases between. The CDR3 has 13 amino acids. The CDR3 sequence is CATSAQVPETQYF. The CDR3 DNA reads TGTGCCACCAGTGCTCAGGTTCCCGAGACCCAGTACTTC.